A single sample is the source of the 27 T cell receptor beta chains below, sequenced in a study of OX40 agonist ivuxolimab in advanced cancers. The repertoire was sequenced with immunoSEQ multiplex PCR; TCRdb's copy has only in-frame clones and lacks some. The sample holds about 80,000 clones, roughly 89% seen once. The source material was CD4+ or CD8+ T cells sorted from blood, sampled in a trial of the OX40 agonist ivuxolimab. The source of these receptors is an adult with an advanced solid tumor such as melanoma, head and neck, liver or kidney cancer.

The chain couples TRBV18 to TRBJ2-2; D is uncertain. V dropped 3 bases and J dropped 3 bases, with 8 bases sitting between them. The CDR3 length is 14 residues. Looked up from germline, CDR1 is KGHSH and CDR2 is LQKENI. CDR3 coding DNA: TGTGCCAGCTCACCGAACACGGACACCGGGGAGCTGTTTTTT. Translation: CASSPNTDTGELFF.

Only one count was recorded for this clone. J is TRBJ2-3 and V is TRBV27; D is unresolved. This CDR3 is built from 13 residues. The ends were cut back, 5 bases at V and 5 bases at J, with 11 bases in the middle. Germline V gives CDR1 MNHEY, CDR2 SMNVEV (reference sequence). The DNA for the CDR3 is TGTGCCAGCAGTCGGATACTGGAAGATACGCAGTATTTT. Residues: CASSRILEDTQYF.

The sample holds one count of this clone. The chain is built from TRBV7-8 and TRBJ2-7; D perhaps matches TRBD1 (5 bases). The CDR3 has 14 residues. The germline V gene encodes CDR1 SGHVS and CDR2 FQNEAQ. Trimming took off 5 bases at V and 3 bases at J, with 14 bases between the two ends. As DNA, the CDR3 is TGTGCCAGCAGCAACCGGGTCCAGGGCTACGAGCAGTACTTC. This translates into CASSNRVQGYEQYF.

This chain joins TRBV9 and TRBJ2-2, with D possibly matching TRBD1 (5 bases). Germline V lookup: CDR1 SGDLS, CDR2 YYNGEE. Trimming cost V 2 bases and J 1 base, with 9 bases left between them. CDR3 size: 15 residues. The CDR3: CASSVHTGNTGELFF. CDR3 coding DNA: TGTGCCAGCAGCGTTCACACAGGGAACACCGGGGAGCTGTTTTTT.

The chain combines TRBV28 with TRBJ2-1; 10 positions agree with TRBD2. Trimming took 5 bases from V and 0 from J; bases not matched to a gene: 16. The CDR3 has 20 amino acids. CDR1 is MDHEN and CDR2 is SYDVKM in the germline V gene. DNA of the CDR3: TGTGCCAGCAGTCGCACTCCGGGACTAGCGCCATTGAGCTCCTACAATGAGCAGTTCTTC. Translation gives CASSRTPGLAPLSSYNEQFF.

V gene TRBV5-1 combines with J gene TRBJ2-2; 7 bases agree with TRBD2. CDR3 length: 16 residues. Germline lookup yields CDR1 SGHRS and CDR2 YFSETQ. Germline trimming cut 0 bases from V and 4 bases from J; bases unmatched to any gene: 6. CDR3 sequence (DNA): TGCGCCAGCAGCTTGGCCGGGACTAAACTCACCGGGGAGCTGTTTTTT. Encoded protein: CASSLAGTKLTGELFF.

The chain couples TRBV9 to TRBJ2-5; a weak D match, TRBD1 (6 bases). The J call may not be correct, given that the DNA end is closer to TRBJ2-7. Germline V lookup: CDR1 SGDLS, CDR2 YYNGEE. This CDR3 comprises 14 residues. DNA of the CDR3: TGTGCCAGCAGCGTAGATGGGACAACCTACGAGCAGTACTTC. The encoded protein is CASSVDGTTYEQYF.

The chain carries TRBV9 and TRBJ1-4, with D unclear. The CDR3 runs to 14 residues. Per the germline V gene, CDR1 is SGDLS and CDR2 is YYNGEE. Trimming stripped 4 bases from V and 5 bases from J, with 12 bases between. The CDR3 nucleotides read TGTGCCAGCAGCCCTGCGGGTAGAAATGAAAAACTGTTTTTT. Translation: CASSPAGRNEKLFF.

The chain uses TRBV30 and TRBJ2-1, with TRBD2 matching 7 bases. Germline V CDR1 and CDR2: GTSNPN, SVGIG (reference sequence). The V and J ends lost 3 bases and 8 bases, in that order; junction bases with no gene match: 16. This CDR3 has 16 amino acids. The CDR3 coding sequence is TGTGCCTGGAGCGGGTGGGAGGGCCCAGTAATCGATGAGCAGTTCTTC. Its translation is CAWSGWEGPVIDEQFF.

The count of this clone is one. V is TRBV18 and J is TRBJ2-7; 7 nucleotides agree with TRBD2. Germline V gene sequence: CDR1 KGHSH, CDR2 LQKENI. The J segment lost 3 bases and the V segment lost 6 bases, leaving 8 bases of the junction unmatched. This CDR3 spans 14 amino acids. Here the CDR3 reads CASSQGTIIYEQYF. The CDR3 DNA is TGTGCCAGCTCTCAAGGGACTATAATCTACGAGCAGTACTTC.

This clone was found once. The chain employs TRBV5-6 and TRBJ2-1; TRBD2 matches 9 bases. Germline CDR1 SGHDT, CDR2 YYEEEE. With 1 base clipped from V and 5 bases from J, the junction kept 10 bases outside the gene matches. This CDR3 is 17 amino acids long. CDR3 loop: CASSLMGLAGRNNEQFF. In nucleotides, the CDR3 is TGTGCCAGCAGCTTGATGGGGCTAGCGGGGAGGAACAATGAGCAGTTCTTC.

The rearrangement links TRBV27 to TRBJ2-7; tentative D call: TRBD2 (5 bases). The CDR3 length is 13 residues. Germline CDR1 is MNHEY and CDR2 is SMNVEV (reference sequence). Trimming removed 2 bases from V and 3 bases from J, with 8 bases in between. Here the CDR3 DNA reads TGTGCCAGCAGTTTACGCCGGGACTACGAGCAGTACTTC. Translated, it gives CASSLRRDYEQYF.

A single count supports this clone. The rearrangement uses TRBV7-9 and TRBJ1-1, with TRBD1 as a possible D gene (5 bases). With 6 bases removed from V and 8 bases from J, the gap between germline ends came to 19 bases. Germline CDR1 SEHNR, CDR2 FQNEAQ (reference sequence). The CDR3 is 14 residues long. CDR3 nucleotide sequence: TGTGCCAGCAGGCTTCCCCCGGGACGGAGCGAAGCTTTCTTT. Amino acid sequence: CASRLPPGRSEAFF.

The rearrangement joins TRBV6-1 to TRBJ1-2; D is perhaps TRBD1 (6 bases). The CDR3 spans 12 residues. Germline V gives CDR1 MNHNS, CDR2 SASEGT. V shed 6 bases and J shed 8 bases, with 13 bases lying between them. The CDR3 here is CASSTQGNGYTF. The CDR3 DNA is TGTGCCAGCAGCACCCAGGGGAACGGCTACACCTTC.

The gene calls are TRBV5-1 and TRBJ2-2, with TRBD2 matching over 11 bases. This CDR3 contains 16 residues. CDR1 is SGHRS and CDR2 is YFSETQ in the germline V gene. V gave up 4 bases and J gave up 4 bases; unmatched junction bases: 6. CDR3 DNA sequence: TGCGCCAGCAGCAGAGGGACTAGCGGCACCACCGGGGAGCTGTTTTTT. Translation: CASSRGTSGTTGELFF.

This clone was recorded many times. The genes are TRBV28 and TRBJ1-5; 8 bases are shared with TRBD1. Unmatched junction bases numbered 8, after V lost 7 bases and J lost 3 bases. The CDR3 spans 15 residues. Germline lookup yields CDR1 MDHEN and CDR2 SYDVKM. CDR3 residues: CASIDRGHDNQPQHF. CDR3 sequence (DNA): TGTGCCAGCATAGACAGGGGTCATGACAATCAGCCCCAGCATTTT.

The rearrangement uses TRBV10-3 and TRBJ2-1; weak D call: TRBD2 (6 bases). CDR3 length equals 15 residues. Trimming removed 4 bases from V and 0 bases from J, with 10 bases in between. Per the germline V gene, CDR1 is ENHRY and CDR2 is SYGVKD. CDR3 sequence: CAISAAGSSYNEQFF. For the CDR3, the DNA is TGTGCCATCAGTGCGGCGGGGAGCTCCTACAATGAGCAGTTCTTC.

V is TRBV28 and J is TRBJ2-7, with 7 bases fitting TRBD2. CDR3 length equals 13 residues. After removal of 3 bases from V and 3 bases from J, the junction contained 2 bases not matched to a gene. The germline CDR1 and CDR2 sequences are MDHEN and SYDVKM. The CDR3 nucleotides read TGTGCCAGCAGTTTGTCTAGCGGCTACGAGCAGTACTTC. Its protein product is CASSLSSGYEQYF.

The chain uses TRBV10-3 and TRBJ2-7, with 7 bases lining up with TRBD1. Germline assignment: CDR1 ENHRY and CDR2 SYGVKD. The CDR3 runs 15 residues. V shed 0 bases and J 0 bases; nucleotides not matched to a gene: 2. The chain's CDR3 is CAISESGDSSYEQYF. DNA of the CDR3: TGTGCCATCAGTGAGTCGGGGGACAGCTCCTACGAGCAGTACTTC.

V usage is TRBV27 and J usage is TRBJ1-5, with 11 bases lining up with TRBD1. This CDR3 region has 16 residues. V was pared by 2 bases and J by 2 bases, with 2 bases of the junction left unmatched. Germline CDR1 reads MNHEY; CDR2 reads SMNVEV (reference sequence). Here the CDR3 reads CASSLGTGGGNQPQHF. CDR3 bases: TGTGCCAGCAGTTTAGGGACAGGGGGGGGCAATCAGCCCCAGCATTTT.

The rearrangement uses TRBV5-6 and TRBJ1-2, with 9 bases that match TRBD1. J lost 2 bases, V lost 4 bases, and 9 bases had no gene match. The germline V gene encodes CDR1 SGHDT and CDR2 YYEEEE. The CDR3 loop spans 16 amino acids. CDR3 amino acids: CASSRGTGRTNYGYTF. CDR3 sequence (DNA): TGTGCCAGCAGCCGAGGGACAGGGAGGACGAACTATGGCTACACCTTC.

V is TRBV11-3 and J is TRBJ2-3, with TRBD2 identical over 7 bases. Germline CDR1 is SGHNT and CDR2 is YENEEA. The junction had 7 bases not matched to a gene; V was cut back by 4 bases and J by 0 bases. The CDR3 is made up of 16 amino acids. The CDR3 DNA reads TGTGCCAGCAGCTGGGGGGGTAGTTCCAGCACAGATACGCAGTATTTT. It specifies CASSWGGSSSTDTQYF.

The chain carries TRBV2 and TRBJ2-7; 7 bases map to TRBD1. Germline values: CDR1 SNHLY, CDR2 FYNNEI. This CDR3 region has 15 residues. J was trimmed by 4 bases and V by 3 bases; bases with no gene match: 9. CDR3 sequence (DNA): TGTGCCAGCAGTGATTACAGGGGCCTCGGGTACGAGCAGTACTTC. Protein sequence: CASSDYRGLGYEQYF.

The J gene is TRBJ2-7, the V gene TRBV19; D uncertain. V was clipped by 2 bases and J by 0 bases, with 8 bases between them. CDR3 length equals 14 residues. Germline loops: CDR1 LNHDA, CDR2 SQIVND (reference sequence). CDR3 nucleotide sequence: TGTGCCAGTAGTATAACCCTGAGCTCCTACGAGCAGTACTTC. This translates into CASSITLSSYEQYF.

The chain combines TRBV6-5 with TRBJ2-7; 9 nucleotides match TRBD1. From germline, CDR1 is MNHEY and CDR2 SVGAGI. CDR3 size: 15 residues. The V segment lost 2 bases and the J segment 4 bases; nucleotides outside the gene matches: 6. CDR3 sequence reads: CASSYPGQGGYEQYF. CDR3 in DNA: TGTGCCAGCAGTTACCCGGGACAGGGAGGGTACGAGCAGTACTTC.

J is TRBJ1-3 and V is TRBV6-1; D call uncertain. Looked up from germline, CDR1 is MNHNS and CDR2 is SASEGT. The ends were cut back, 0 bases at V and 4 bases at J, with 10 bases in the middle. The CDR3 consists of 15 residues. The CDR3 here is CASSEAGVGGNTIYF. CDR3 bases: TGTGCCAGCAGTGAAGCGGGAGTCGGCGGAAACACCATATATTTT.

A remark on this clone: At one end the junction does not follow the germline gene, possibly because of a read error. The chain has TRBV10-3 and TRBJ2-1, with D unresolved. The CDR3 length is 14 residues. Germline V CDR1 and CDR2: ENHRY, SYGVKD. The CDR3 nucleotides read TGTGCCACCAGTGAGTCTAACTCCTACAATGAGCAGTTCTTC. Amino acid sequence: CATSESNSYNEQFF.